Here is one TCR beta chain with its context. Antigen: not known. A much larger clone differs from this one at a single base, so this may be a read error. The CDR3 totals 15 residues. Germline CDR1 reads SEHNR; CDR2 reads FQNEAQ (reference sequence). Trimming removed 4 bases from V and 8 bases from J; junction bases left unmatched: 8. The data are from a study of tumor and adjacent non-tumor tissue in lung cancer. Overall study: On average, productive TCRbeta reads reached around 4 million per sample.

Overall study findings and caveats: Tumor TCR diversity, when higher, was linked to shorter survival.

The template was RNA from unsorted bulk tissue. TCRbeta libraries were built with three rounds of nested PCR, modified from ARM-PCR. TCRdb re-analysed the multiplex PCR reads in MiXCR, keeping a single row per CDR3 protein. Among about 76,000 distinct CDR3 sequences listed, roughly 75% were seen once. The sample taken for sequencing was lung tumor tissue. This sequence joins TRBV7-9 and TRBJ1-4, with 9 bases that match TRBD1. The TCR sequence derives from a woman between 65 and 79 years old with non-small cell lung cancer. The CDR3 DNA sequence: TGTGCCAGCAGCTCACAGGGGGCGATGAACGAAAAACTGTTTTTT. Translated, it gives CASSSQGAMNEKLFF. Filled out from reference TRBV7-9 and TRBJ1-4, the complete variable domain reads DTGVSQNPRHKITKRGQNVTFRCDPISEHNRLYWYRQTLGQGPEFLTYFQNEAQLEKSRLLSDRFSAERPKGSFSTLEIQRTEQGDSAMYLCASSSQGAMNEKLFFGSGTQLSVL.